The rows below give T cell receptor beta chains drawn from one sample of a study of cytomegalovirus exposure and HLA in healthy donors. The data were produced by immunoSEQ multiplex PCR, yet TCRdb's version contains in-frame clones alone and is incomplete. The repertoire holds roughly 60,000 clones, with 70% as singletons. Sample: PBMCs. The receptors were gathered from a woman between 55 and 75 years old in good health and CMV-seropositive. CDR3s include the opening cysteine and the closing phenylalanine or tryptophan. Fields, in order: clone size, J gene, V gene, D gene, CDR3 DNA, CDR3 protein. A D gene is named only where the DNA matches it firmly. Size is omitted from some rows. Given values are once, few, many or a class for expanded clones.

few,TRBJ2-5,TRBV7-9,NA,TGTTCCAGCAGCTCTGGGACTTTTGCGACCCAGTACTTC,CSSSSGTFATQYF
NA,TRBJ1-1,TRBV7-2,NA,TGTGCCAGCAGCCCGGACAACTACCTTACTGAAGCTTTCTTT,CASSPDNYLTEAFF
NA,TRBJ2-7,TRBV5-6,NA,TGTGCCAGCAGTTGGGGAGGGGGTCCGTACGAGCAGTACTTC,CASSWGGGPYEQYF
NA,TRBJ1-2,TRBV4-3,TRBD1,TGCGCCAGCAGCCAAGACGACAGGGGCTATGGCTACACCTTC,CASSQDDRGYGYTF
NA,TRBJ2-3,TRBV4-3,NA,TGCGCCAGCAGCCAAGTCCCCTACCTGGCAGATACGCAGTATTTT,CASSQVPYLADTQYF
NA,TRBJ2-2,TRBV9,NA,TGTGCCAGCAGCGTAGGGGCGGGGGCCGACACCGGGGAGCTGTTTTTT,CASSVGAGADTGELFF
NA,TRBJ1-2,TRBV6-5,NA,TGTGCCAGCAGTTACCCGGGAGACTATGGCTACACCTTC,CASSYPGDYGYTF
few,TRBJ2-5,TRBV27,NA,TGTGCCAGCAGTTCCCAGATCCAAGAGACCCAGTACTTC,CASSSQIQETQYF
NA,TRBJ2-6,TRBV5-4,NA,TGTGCCAGCAGACGGGTTATCTCTGGGGCCAACGTCCTGACTTTC,CASRRVISGANVLTF
NA,TRBJ1-1,TRBV6-5,TRBD1,TGTGCCAGCAGCCGACAGGGTGGCACTGAAGCTTTCTTT,CASSRQGGTEAFF
NA,TRBJ2-5,TRBV9,NA,TGTGCCAGCAGCGTTTCCCCCCACGGGGAAGAGACCCAGTACTTC,CASSVSPHGEETQYF
NA,TRBJ1-6,TRBV29-1,TRBD1,TGCAGCGTCGCTACAGGGGCGCCTAATTCACCCCTCCACTTT,CSVATGAPNSPLHF
NA,TRBJ1-1,TRBV9,TRBD1,TGTGCCAGCAGCCCACGGACAGGCCTGAACACTGAAGCTTTCTTT,CASSPRTGLNTEAFF
NA,TRBJ2-5,TRBV9,NA,TGTGCCAGCAGCGTACAGGACCAAGAGACCCAGTACTTC,CASSVQDQETQYF
NA,TRBJ2-3,TRBV11-3,TRBD1,TGTGCCAGCAGCACCCAGGGGGCCGAGGGCACAGATACGCAGTATTTT,CASSTQGAEGTDTQYF
NA,TRBJ1-6,TRBV25-1,TRBD1,TGTGCCAGCAGGGGGACAGGAGGGAATTCACCCCTCCACTTT,CASRGTGGNSPLHF
NA,TRBJ1-1,TRBV18,NA,TGTGCCAGCTCACCACCGGATCAGCGGGGAGACACTGAAGCTTTCTTT,CASSPPDQRGDTEAFF
NA,TRBJ2-3,TRBV12-5,NA,TGTGCTAGTGGTTTGGTCGGTGCAGATACGCAGTATTTT,CASGLVGADTQYF
NA,TRBJ1-1,TRBV5-8,NA,TGTGCCAGCAGGAGACGGGGGGCGAACACTGAAGCTTTCTTT,CASRRRGANTEAFF
NA,TRBJ2-1,TRBV9,NA,TGTGCCAGCAGCGTAGGGGGGGGCGGAGGGTACAATGAGCAGTTCTTC,CASSVGGGGGYNEQFF
NA,TRBJ1-6,TRBV11-2,NA,TGTGCCAGCAGTCGTCTACAGGGTTACGGTAATTCACCCCTCCACTTT,CASSRLQGYGNSPLHF
NA,TRBJ2-4,TRBV6-6,NA,TGTGCCAGCAGCCCCGACAGTATACTAGCCAAAAACATTCAGTACTTC,CASSPDSILAKNIQYF
NA,TRBJ2-7,TRBV6-5,TRBD1,TGTGCCAGCAGTTACGGGACAGGGCCCGAGCAGTACTTC,CASSYGTGPEQYF
NA,TRBJ1-2,TRBV5-6,NA,TGTGCCAGCAGCTTGGGAGCGCTAAATCAGGGCTACACCTTC,CASSLGALNQGYTF
NA,TRBJ1-1,TRBV5-1,TRBD1,TGCGCCAGCAGAGTACAGGGGGACACTGAAGCTTTCTTT,CASRVQGDTEAFF
NA,TRBJ1-6,TRBV7-2,NA,TGTGCCAGCAGCTCCACCAACTATTCACCCCTCCACTTT,CASSSTNYSPLHF
few,TRBJ2-5,TRBV5-1,TRBD1,TGCGCCAGCAGCTTAACCGGGACAGGGAACCAAGAGACCCAGTACTTC,CASSLTGTGNQETQYF
NA,TRBJ1-1,TRBV30,NA,TGTGCCTGCGACAGGCTGAACACTGAAGCTTTCTTT,CACDRLNTEAFF
NA,TRBJ2-2,TRBV7-8,TRBD1,TGTGCCAGCAGCTTAAACCCCCCCGGACAGGGGGCGATTCGCACCGGGGAGCTGTTTTTT,CASSLNPPGQGAIRTGELFF
NA,TRBJ2-7,TRBV27,NA,TGTGCCAGCAGTTTGGCTGGACGGGGCGAGCAGTACTTC,CASSLAGRGEQYF
NA,TRBJ2-3,TRBV5-4,NA,TGTGCCAGCAGCTTGGGGGGCGACCCAAGAGGAGATACGCAGTATTTT,CASSLGGDPRGDTQYF
NA,TRBJ2-1,TRBV27,NA,TGTGCCAGCAGTCCTTCGGGTCTAAGGAATGAGCAGTTCTTC,CASSPSGLRNEQFF
NA,TRBJ1-1,TRBV7-2,NA,TGTGCCAGCAGCTTCGCGGGAGGGATGGGCACTGAAGCTTTCTTT,CASSFAGGMGTEAFF
NA,TRBJ2-7,TRBV9,NA,TGTGCCAGCAGCGAGGCGGGAATAAACCCCATCTACGAGCAGTACTTC,CASSEAGINPIYEQYF
NA,TRBJ2-6,TRBV7-8,TRBD1,TGTGCCAGCCTGGACATCACAGGGGCTGGGGCCAACGTCCTGACTTTC,CASLDITGAGANVLTF
NA,TRBJ1-1,TRBV7-8,NA,TGTGCCAGCAGGGGGGACAATCTGAACACTGAAGCTTTCTTT,CASRGDNLNTEAFF
NA,TRBJ1-2,TRBV13,NA,TGTGCCAGCAGCGTCCGGGGAAACTATGGCTACACCTTC,CASSVRGNYGYTF
NA,TRBJ2-7,TRBV29-1,TRBD1,TGCAGCGTTGAACGGCAGGGGGCCGGCGAGCAGTACTTC,CSVERQGAGEQYF
few,TRBJ1-2,TRBV5-4,NA,TGTGCCAGCAGCTTGGGGGGGGGCAGGGCAGCCGTTGGCTACACCTTC,CASSLGGGRAAVGYTF
once,TRBJ2-7,TRBV28,TRBD1,TGTGCCAGCAGCATACAGGGGGCAATAAGTTCCTACGAGCAGTACTTC,CASSIQGAISSYEQYF
few,TRBJ1-2,TRBV18,NA,TGTGCCCGCTCACCAATCCAGGACATCAGAATGTCCGGCTACACCTTC,CARSPIQDIRMSGYTF
NA,TRBJ2-5,TRBV6-5,TRBD2,TGTGCCAGCAATCCTAGCGGGGAGGAGACCCAGTACTTC,CASNPSGEETQYF
NA,TRBJ2-2,TRBV5-8,NA,TGTGCCAGCAGCTCTTCGGGGAACACCGGGGAGCTGTTTTTT,CASSSSGNTGELFF
NA,TRBJ1-1,TRBV6-5,NA,TGTGCCAGCAGTTACGGGACAGAAGCTTTCTTT,CASSYGTEAFF
NA,TRBJ1-3,TRBV5-6,NA,TGTGCCAGCAGCTATAAACTCGGTGGGGGACTCTCTGGAAACACCATATATTTT,CASSYKLGGGLSGNTIYF
NA,TRBJ2-2,TRBV9,TRBD1,TGTGCCAGCAGCGTAAATACCGGGACAGGGGCCCCCGGGGAGCTGTTTTTT,CASSVNTGTGAPGELFF
NA,TRBJ1-5,TRBV5-5,NA,TGTGCCAGCAGCTTGGCAGGGTCTAGCAATCAGCCCCAGCATTTT,CASSLAGSSNQPQHF
NA,TRBJ2-7,TRBV27,TRBD1,TGTGCCAGCGGACTATCCGGGACAGGTTTAAACGAGCAGTACTTC,CASGLSGTGLNEQYF
NA,TRBJ1-1,TRBV5-1,NA,TGCGCCAGCAGCTTGGACAGCTTGAACACTGAAGCTTTCTTT,CASSLDSLNTEAFF